These T cell receptor beta chains were read from a single sample in a study of blood T cell repertoires in COVID-19. The data were produced by immunoSEQ multiplex PCR, yet TCRdb's version contains in-frame clones alone and is incomplete. The sample lists roughly 51,000 clones; roughly 87% were seen once. The sample taken for sequencing was peripheral blood. The receptors come from a man aged 50 to 59 with active COVID-19. Both conserved end residues are trimmed from each CDR3. Each record gives: V gene, clone size, J gene, CDR3 protein. Rows may omit the clone size; those that give it use once, few, many or a size class.

V gene: TRBV7-9
clone size: few
J gene: TRBJ2-1
CDR3 protein: ASSLTPTGTGHPQPQF

V gene: TRBV5-1
clone size: NA
J gene: TRBJ2-5
CDR3 protein: ASSRGDSQETQY

V gene: TRBV2
clone size: NA
J gene: TRBJ1-2
CDR3 protein: ASSEATGIGYGYT

V gene: TRBV4-3
clone size: NA
J gene: TRBJ2-4
CDR3 protein: ASSRTGDAKNIQY

V gene: TRBV18
clone size: NA
J gene: TRBJ1-4
CDR3 protein: ASSPGTSEKLF

V gene: TRBV29-1
clone size: NA
J gene: TRBJ2-1
CDR3 protein: SVGGLAETRGNEQF

V gene: TRBV19
clone size: NA
J gene: TRBJ2-4
CDR3 protein: ASSRDTVAKNIQY

V gene: TRBV7-2
clone size: NA
J gene: TRBJ1-4
CDR3 protein: ASSLGTKVLQQEKLF

V gene: TRBV2
clone size: NA
J gene: TRBJ2-5
CDR3 protein: ASNRGLGEETQY

V gene: TRBV4-1
clone size: NA
J gene: TRBJ1-2
CDR3 protein: ASSQGGQGARGGYT

V gene: TRBV6-2/TRBV6-3
clone size: NA
J gene: TRBJ2-5
CDR3 protein: ASSSGQGFETQY

V gene: TRBV7-2
clone size: NA
J gene: TRBJ2-2
CDR3 protein: ASSLTTGGASGELF

V gene: TRBV6-5
clone size: NA
J gene: TRBJ2-3
CDR3 protein: ASSYSGGGRTDTQY

V gene: TRBV2
clone size: NA
J gene: TRBJ2-3
CDR3 protein: ASSTGGAYTQY

V gene: TRBV5-5
clone size: NA
J gene: TRBJ2-5
CDR3 protein: ASSPWGAGETQY

V gene: TRBV11-2
clone size: once
J gene: TRBJ2-3
CDR3 protein: ASSLDLTDTQY

V gene: TRBV7-9
clone size: once
J gene: TRBJ1-5
CDR3 protein: ASSSTRQGAYQPQH

V gene: TRBV10-3
clone size: NA
J gene: TRBJ1-2
CDR3 protein: AISAGREDYGYT

V gene: TRBV2
clone size: once
J gene: TRBJ2-5
CDR3 protein: ASMWTEFEETQY

V gene: TRBV9
clone size: few
J gene: TRBJ2-2
CDR3 protein: ASSVAVVAGNTGELF

V gene: TRBV5-1
clone size: NA
J gene: TRBJ1-2
CDR3 protein: ASAYDGVNYGYT

V gene: TRBV7-9
clone size: NA
J gene: TRBJ2-2
CDR3 protein: ASSPGAANTGELF

V gene: TRBV5-1
clone size: NA
J gene: TRBJ2-1
CDR3 protein: ASSLVPSYNEQF

V gene: TRBV7-2
clone size: NA
J gene: TRBJ1-5
CDR3 protein: ASSLGGTYQPQH

V gene: TRBV29-1
clone size: NA
J gene: TRBJ1-1
CDR3 protein: SVFRGAEAF

V gene: TRBV6-5
clone size: few
J gene: TRBJ1-6
CDR3 protein: ASSYSSGGESGTLH

V gene: TRBV27
clone size: NA
J gene: TRBJ1-2
CDR3 protein: ASSSVGGTRYGYT

V gene: TRBV2
clone size: NA
J gene: TRBJ2-7
CDR3 protein: ASSEVRTGGREQY

V gene: TRBV9
clone size: NA
J gene: TRBJ2-7
CDR3 protein: ASSVGGGSPYEQY

V gene: TRBV21-1
clone size: NA
J gene: TRBJ1-5
CDR3 protein: ASKVKCRDSNQPQH

V gene: TRBV18
clone size: once
J gene: TRBJ1-5
CDR3 protein: ASSPPYRDQPQH

V gene: TRBV24-1
clone size: few
J gene: TRBJ2-3
CDR3 protein: ATSDRGGGASDTQY

V gene: TRBV4-1
clone size: few
J gene: TRBJ2-7
CDR3 protein: ASSYGTAYEQY

V gene: TRBV6-1
clone size: NA
J gene: TRBJ2-1
CDR3 protein: ASSEALLVRLGNEQF

V gene: TRBV27
clone size: few
J gene: TRBJ2-3
CDR3 protein: ASTRTGGDTDTQY

V gene: TRBV3-1/TRBV3-2
clone size: NA
J gene: TRBJ1-3
CDR3 protein: ASSHVGGYSGNTIY